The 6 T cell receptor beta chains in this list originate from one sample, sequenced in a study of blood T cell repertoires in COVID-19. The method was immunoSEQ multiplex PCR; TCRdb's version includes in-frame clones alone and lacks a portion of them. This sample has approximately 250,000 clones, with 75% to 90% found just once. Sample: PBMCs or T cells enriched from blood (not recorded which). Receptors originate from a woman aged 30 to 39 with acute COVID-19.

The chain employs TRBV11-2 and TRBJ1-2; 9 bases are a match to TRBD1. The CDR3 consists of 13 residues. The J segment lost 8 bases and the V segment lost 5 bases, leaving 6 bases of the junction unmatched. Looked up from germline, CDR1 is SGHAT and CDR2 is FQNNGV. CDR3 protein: CASSEDRGRGYTF. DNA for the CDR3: TGTGCCAGCAGCGAGGACAGGGGAAGGGGCTACACCTTC.

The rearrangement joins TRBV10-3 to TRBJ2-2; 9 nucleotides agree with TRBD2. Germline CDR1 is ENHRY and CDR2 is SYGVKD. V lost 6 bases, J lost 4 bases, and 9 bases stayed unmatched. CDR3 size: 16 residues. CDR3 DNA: TGTGCCATCAGAAAAAGCGGGAGGAGGGGCACCGGGGAGCTGTTTTTT. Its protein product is CAIRKSGRRGTGELFF.

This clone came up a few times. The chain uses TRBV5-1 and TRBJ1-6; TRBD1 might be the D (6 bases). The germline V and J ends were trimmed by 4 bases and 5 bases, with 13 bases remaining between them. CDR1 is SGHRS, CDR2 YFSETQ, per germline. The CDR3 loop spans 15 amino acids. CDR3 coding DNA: TGCGCCAGCAGCACGACAGGCGGAGATAATTCACCCCTCCACTTT. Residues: CASSTTGGDNSPLHF. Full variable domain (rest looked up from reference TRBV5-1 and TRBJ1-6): KAGVTQTPRYLIKTRGQQVTLSCSPISGHRSVSWYQQTPGQGLQFLFEYFSETQRNKGNFPGRFSGRQFSNSRSEMNVSTLELGDSALYLCASSTTGGDNSPLHFGNGTRLTVT.

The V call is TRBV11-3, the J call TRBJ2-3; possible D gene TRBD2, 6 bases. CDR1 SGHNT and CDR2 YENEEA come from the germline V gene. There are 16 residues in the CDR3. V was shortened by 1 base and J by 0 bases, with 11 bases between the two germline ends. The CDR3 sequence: CASSLGSGGSTDTQYF. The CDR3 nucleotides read TGTGCCAGCAGCTTAGGTAGCGGAGGGAGCACAGATACGCAGTATTTT.

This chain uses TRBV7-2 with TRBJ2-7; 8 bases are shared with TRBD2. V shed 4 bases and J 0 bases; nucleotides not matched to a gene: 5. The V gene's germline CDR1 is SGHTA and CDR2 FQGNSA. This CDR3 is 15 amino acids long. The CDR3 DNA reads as TGTGCCAGCAGCTCCATCAGCGGGAGCTCCTACGAGCAGTACTTC. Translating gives CASSSISGSSYEQYF. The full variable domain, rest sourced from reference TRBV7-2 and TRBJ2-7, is GAGVSQSPSNKVTEKGKDVELRCDPISGHTALYWYRQSLGQGLEFLIYFQGNSAPDKSGLPSDRFSAERTGGSVSTLTIQRTQQEDSAVYLCASSSISGSSYEQYFGPGTRLTVT.

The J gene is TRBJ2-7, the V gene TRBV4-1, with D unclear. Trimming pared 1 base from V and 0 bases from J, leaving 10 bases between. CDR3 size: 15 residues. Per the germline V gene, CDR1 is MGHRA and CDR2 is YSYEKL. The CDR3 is CASSQVVTVSYEQYF. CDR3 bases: TGCGCCAGCAGCCAAGTCGTCACGGTCTCCTACGAGCAGTACTTC.